This TCR beta chain was sequenced in a study of cytomegalovirus exposure and HLA in healthy donors. Study-wide background: Per a later analysis, the approximately 620 first-cohort and more than 100 validation repertoires shared one platform. Study-wide results and limits: Researchers catalogued roughly 150 TCR beta chains as cytomegalovirus-associated. While the bulk of TCR sequences proved rare, some public TCRs turned up in many donors.

The protocol was immunoSEQ multiplex PCR, while the TCRdb copy is restricted to in-frame clones and leaves out a portion. The sample contains some 69,000 clones, nearly 96% of which appear only once. This clone was seen more than once but under ten times. Antigen: not known. Deletions cut 4 bases from V and 4 bases from J, with 24 bases between. Germline V CDR1 and CDR2: SGHTA, FQGTGA. This CDR3 contains 18 residues. This chain uses TRBV7-3 with TRBJ2-3, with D possibly TRBD2 on 6 matching bases. This clonotype was sampled from a woman younger than 35 in good health and CMV-seropositive. The sample taken for sequencing was PBMCs. CDR3 amino acids: CASSSRGRRLGSADTQYF. The DNA for the CDR3 is TGTGCCAGCAGCTCCCGTGGGAGACGACTCGGGAGCGCAGATACGCAGTATTTT.